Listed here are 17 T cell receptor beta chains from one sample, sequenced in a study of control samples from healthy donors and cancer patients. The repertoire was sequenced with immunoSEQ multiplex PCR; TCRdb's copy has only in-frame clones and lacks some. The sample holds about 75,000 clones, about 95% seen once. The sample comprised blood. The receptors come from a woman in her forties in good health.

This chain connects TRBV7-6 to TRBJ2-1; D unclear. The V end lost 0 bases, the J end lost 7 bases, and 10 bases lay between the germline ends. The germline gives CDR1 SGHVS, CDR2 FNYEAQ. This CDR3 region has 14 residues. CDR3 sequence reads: CASSLALIQNEQFF. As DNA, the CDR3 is TGTGCCAGCAGCTTAGCGCTGATACAGAATGAGCAGTTCTTC.

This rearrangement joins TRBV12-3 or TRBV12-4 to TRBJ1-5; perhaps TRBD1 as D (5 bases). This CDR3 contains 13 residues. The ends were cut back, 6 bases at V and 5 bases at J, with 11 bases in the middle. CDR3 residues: CASSWTTDQPQHF. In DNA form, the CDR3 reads TGTGCCAGCAGCTGGACAACCGATCAGCCCCAGCATTTT.

This CDR3 is CASSLLGQQETQYF. CDR3 DNA: TGTGCCAGCAGTTTGTTAGGGCAGCAAGAGACCCAGTACTTC. The chain recombines TRBV27 with TRBJ2-5; no reliable D call. V lost 3 bases and J lost 2, with 10 bases in between. The CDR3 has 14 amino acids. Germline values: CDR1 MNHEY, CDR2 SMNVEV (reference sequence).

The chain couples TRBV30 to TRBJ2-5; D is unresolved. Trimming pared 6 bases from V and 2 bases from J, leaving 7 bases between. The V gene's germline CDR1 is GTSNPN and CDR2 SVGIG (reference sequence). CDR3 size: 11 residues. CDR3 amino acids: CACAAQETQYF. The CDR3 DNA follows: TGTGCCTGTGCGGCACAAGAGACCCAGTACTTC.

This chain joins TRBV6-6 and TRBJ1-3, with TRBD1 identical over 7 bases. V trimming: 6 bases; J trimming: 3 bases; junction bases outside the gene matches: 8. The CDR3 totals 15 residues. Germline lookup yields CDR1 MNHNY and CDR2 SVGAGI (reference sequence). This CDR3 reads CASSKDRDYGNTIYF. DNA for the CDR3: TGTGCCAGCAGCAAAGACAGGGACTATGGAAACACCATATATTTT.

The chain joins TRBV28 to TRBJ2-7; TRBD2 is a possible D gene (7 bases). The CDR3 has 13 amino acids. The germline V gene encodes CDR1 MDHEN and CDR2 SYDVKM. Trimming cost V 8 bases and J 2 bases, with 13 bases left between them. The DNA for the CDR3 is TGTGCCAGCGGTGCGCGGGGGCCCTACGAGCAGTACTTC. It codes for CASGARGPYEQYF.

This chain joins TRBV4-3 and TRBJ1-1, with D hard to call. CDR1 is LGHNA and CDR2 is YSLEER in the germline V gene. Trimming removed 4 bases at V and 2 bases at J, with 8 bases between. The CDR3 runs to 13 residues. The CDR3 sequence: CASSPQQNTEAFF. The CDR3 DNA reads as TGCGCCAGCAGCCCCCAACAAAACACTGAAGCTTTCTTT.

CDR3 sequence: CASSTSVGGYTF. The CDR3 DNA reads as TGTGCCAGTAGTACCTCCGTAGGTGGCTACACCTTC. The V call is TRBV19, the J call TRBJ1-2; D gene unclear. The CDR3 is 12 amino acids. V gave up 4 bases and J gave up 7 bases, with 10 bases separating them. Germline V gives CDR1 LNHDA, CDR2 SQIVND (reference sequence).

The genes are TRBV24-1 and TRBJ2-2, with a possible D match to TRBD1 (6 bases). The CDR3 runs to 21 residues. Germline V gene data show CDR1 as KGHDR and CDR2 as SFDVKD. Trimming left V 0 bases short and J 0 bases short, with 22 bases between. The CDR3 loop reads CATSDLGIRRTASSNTGELFF. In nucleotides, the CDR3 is TGTGCCACCAGTGATTTGGGGATCCGCCGGACAGCCAGTTCGAACACCGGGGAGCTGTTTTTT.

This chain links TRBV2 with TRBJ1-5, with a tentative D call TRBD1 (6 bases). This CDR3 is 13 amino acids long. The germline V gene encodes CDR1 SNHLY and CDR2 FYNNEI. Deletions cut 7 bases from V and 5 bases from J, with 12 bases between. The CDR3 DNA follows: TGTGCCAGCAATACAGGGATGGATCAGCCCCAGCATTTT. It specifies CASNTGMDQPQHF. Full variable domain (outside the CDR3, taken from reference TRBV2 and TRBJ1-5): EPEVTQTPSHQVTQMGQEVILRCVPISNHLYFYWYRQILGQKVEFLVSFYNNEISEKSEIFDDQFSVERPDGSNFTLKIRSTKLEDSAMYFCASNTGMDQPQHFGDGTRLSIL.

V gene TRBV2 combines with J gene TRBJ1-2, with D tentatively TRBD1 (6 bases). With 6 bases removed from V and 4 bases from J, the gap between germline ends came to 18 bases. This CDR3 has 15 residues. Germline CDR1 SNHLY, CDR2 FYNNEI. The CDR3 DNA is TGTGCCAGCAGGGCACCACAGGGAGCCTCCTATGGCTACACCTTC. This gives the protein CASRAPQGASYGYTF.

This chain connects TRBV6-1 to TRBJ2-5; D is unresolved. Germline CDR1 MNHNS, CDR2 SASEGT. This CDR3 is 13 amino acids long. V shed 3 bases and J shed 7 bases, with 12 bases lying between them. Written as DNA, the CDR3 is TGTGCCAGCAGTGATGACGGGCTGCGGACCCAGTACTTC. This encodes CASSDDGLRTQYF.

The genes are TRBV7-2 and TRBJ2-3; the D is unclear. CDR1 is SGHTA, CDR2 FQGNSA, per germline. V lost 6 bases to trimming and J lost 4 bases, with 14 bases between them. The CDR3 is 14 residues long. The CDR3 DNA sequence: TGTGCCAGCAGGGACGGCCGACGCGCAGATACGCAGTATTTT. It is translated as CASRDGRRADTQYF.

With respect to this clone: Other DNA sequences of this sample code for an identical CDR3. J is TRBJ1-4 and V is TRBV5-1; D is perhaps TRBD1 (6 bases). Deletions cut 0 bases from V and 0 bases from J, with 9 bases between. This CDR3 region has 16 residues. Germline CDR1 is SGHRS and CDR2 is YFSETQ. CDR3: CASSLATGSTNEKLFF. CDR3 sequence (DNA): TGCGCCAGCAGCTTGGCGACAGGCTCAACTAATGAAAAACTGTTTTTT.

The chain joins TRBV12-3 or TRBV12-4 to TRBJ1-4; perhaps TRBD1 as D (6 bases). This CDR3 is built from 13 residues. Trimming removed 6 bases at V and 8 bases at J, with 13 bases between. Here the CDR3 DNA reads TGTGCCAGCAGCCCTACAGGGTTGGAAAAACTGTTTTTT. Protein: CASSPTGLEKLFF.

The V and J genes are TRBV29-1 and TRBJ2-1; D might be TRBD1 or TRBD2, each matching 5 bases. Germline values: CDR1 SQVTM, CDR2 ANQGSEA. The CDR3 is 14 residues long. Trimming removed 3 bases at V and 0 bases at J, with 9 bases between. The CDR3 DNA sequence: TGCAGCGTTGATGGGGCGGGCTCCTACAATGAGCAGTTCTTC. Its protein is CSVDGAGSYNEQFF.

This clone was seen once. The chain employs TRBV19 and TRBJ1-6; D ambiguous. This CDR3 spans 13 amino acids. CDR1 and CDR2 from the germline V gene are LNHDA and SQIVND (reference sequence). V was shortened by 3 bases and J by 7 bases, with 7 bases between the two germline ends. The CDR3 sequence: CASSIGSNSPLHF. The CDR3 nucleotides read TGTGCCAGTAGTATTGGTTCCAATTCACCCCTCCACTTT.